Listed below are T cell receptor beta chains from one sample, sequenced in a study of vaccination effects on CD4 cells after COVID-19. These receptors lack a known antigen. Some clones are missing from TCRdb's copy, which holds only in-frame ones; the method was immunoSEQ multiplex PCR. The repertoire consists of more than 10,000 clones, with approximately 70% occurring once and the leading ten covering 33%. The sample consisted of CD4+ T cells from PBMCs cultured with HCoV-NL63 spike peptides, taken after COVID-19 vaccination. These receptors were obtained from a human donor who had a prior SARS-CoV-2 infection. CDR3s leave out the opening cysteine and the closing phenylalanine or tryptophan.

CDR3 protein: ASGLGLGSL
V gene: TRBV12-5

CDR3 protein: ASSQSGGGYNEQF
V gene: TRBV2

CDR3 protein: ASSEGQNGEGQPQH
V gene: TRBV2

CDR3 protein: TSTRVGSSGNTIY
V gene: TRBV1

CDR3 protein: ASRRTLRGGNYNEQF
V gene: TRBV5-4

CDR3 protein: ASRDTPYSNQPQH
V gene: TRBV27

CDR3 protein: ASGPGGGYTGELF
V gene: TRBV12-5

CDR3 protein: ASSTGTSRGNTEAF
V gene: TRBV7-9

CDR3 protein: ASSLLTVWNSPLH
V gene: TRBV5-1

CDR3 protein: ASSSTRGGFGTQGHGYT
V gene: TRBV7-2

CDR3 protein: ASSFTAPNEQY
V gene: TRBV12-3/TRBV12-4

CDR3 protein: ASSQQDYYGYT
V gene: TRBV4-1

CDR3 protein: ASSLGVRTAYEQY
V gene: TRBV7-2

CDR3 protein: ASSQVGRTNNEQF
V gene: TRBV14

CDR3 protein: ASSGQGNEKLF
V gene: TRBV5-4

CDR3 protein: ASSQDGTTNEKLF
V gene: TRBV4-3

CDR3 protein: SASWRRGGTGELF
V gene: TRBV20-1

CDR3 protein: AISGPDLTLSGEQF
V gene: TRBV10-3

CDR3 protein: ASRKGQTQPQH
V gene: TRBV12-3/TRBV12-4

CDR3 protein: ASSFFGGGLD
V gene: TRBV2

CDR3 protein: ASKRLIPTGELF
V gene: TRBV27

CDR3 protein: ASSLAPGRGTQETQY
V gene: TRBV11-2

CDR3 protein: ASSLMTAGNTIY
V gene: TRBV7-2

CDR3 protein: ASSLATGAGNTIY
V gene: TRBV7-6

CDR3 protein: ASSLASGTSSTSGGMAGELF
V gene: TRBV5-1

CDR3 protein: AWSEDRGYETQY
V gene: TRBV30

CDR3 protein: ASSDVRGGETQY
V gene: TRBV9

CDR3 protein: AWSVGQRSTDTQY
V gene: TRBV30

CDR3 protein: ASSEPRQGTEQF
V gene: TRBV6-1

CDR3 protein: ASSKGTSGYNEQF
V gene: TRBV19

CDR3 protein: SASRGAVRNQPQH
V gene: TRBV20-1

CDR3 protein: AWSLGWAYGYT
V gene: TRBV30

CDR3 protein: ASGLAPTYVSYEQY
V gene: TRBV12-5

CDR3 protein: ASRGTDTGELF
V gene: TRBV5-1

CDR3 protein: ASSLVGGRTYNEQF
V gene: TRBV7-2

CDR3 protein: SATDRGRTGELF
V gene: TRBV20-1

CDR3 protein: ASSQDVGTGFYRVTQY
V gene: TRBV4-1

CDR3 protein: ASSLAGGEGIQY
V gene: TRBV7-8

CDR3 protein: ASSLLGQDSPLH
V gene: TRBV27

CDR3 protein: ASSAGTSEETQY
V gene: TRBV5-1

CDR3 protein: ASSYAPRFPKLF
V gene: TRBV6-5

CDR3 protein: SVRVDRAETQY
V gene: TRBV29-1

CDR3 protein: ASSEPDRGNTEAF
V gene: TRBV2

CDR3 protein: ATISAKQGNGYT
V gene: TRBV10-3

CDR3 protein: ASSLPGNSPLH
V gene: TRBV5-1

CDR3 protein: ASSLVGGPNYGYT
V gene: TRBV7-2

CDR3 protein: ASLGRDWINYGYT
V gene: TRBV6-5

CDR3 protein: ASSQGLGRRNSPLH
V gene: TRBV3-1/TRBV3-2

CDR3 protein: ASSYSASGIGEQY
V gene: TRBV6-6

CDR3 protein: ASSAQGAGETQY
V gene: TRBV2

CDR3 protein: AIRTSGGADYEQY
V gene: TRBV10-3

CDR3 protein: ASGVRDRAYEQY
V gene: TRBV19

CDR3 protein: AISGTGRDEQF
V gene: TRBV10-3